The source of this TCR beta chain is a study of CD8 T cells in ankylosing spondylitis. Ten or more counts support this clonotype. Its antigen is not identified. From the 5' RACE reads, TCRdb called clonotypes with MiXCR, one entry per CDR3 protein. Of around 53,000 distinct CDR3 sequences detected, less than 8.5% appear once; the ten largest clones hold approximately 8%. Study-level points and caveats: Clones linked to disease, bearing a CD8+ phenotype, were relatively rare in peripheral blood. Enrichment of disease-linked clones was reportedly significant in matched ankylosing spondylitis synovial fluid.

This receptor was obtained from a female donor with ankylosing spondylitis or in good health (not recorded which). The source material was blood, either unsorted or a sorted T cell fraction (not recorded which).

The CDR3 loop is CSVEVPGTDTQYF. The CDR3 DNA sequence: TGCAGCGTTGAAGTCCCGGGGACAGATACGCAGTATTTT. The genes are TRBV29-1 and TRBJ2-3; possible D gene TRBD2, 5 bases. V was shortened by 1 base and J by 3 bases, with 8 bases between the two germline ends. The CDR3 is 13 residues long. Germline values: CDR1 SQVTM, CDR2 ANQGSEA.